This T cell receptor beta chain was obtained from a study of shared clonotypes between healthy human individuals. The CDR3 loop spans 11 amino acids. CDR1 and CDR2 from the germline V gene are MNHEY and SVGAGI. Trimming pared 5 bases from V and 8 bases from J, leaving 6 bases between. Findings and limits, study-wide: Expectations were that clonotype sharing among donors would be affected by sequencing depth. Some clonotypes were shared by all four sorted-subset donors, while others were not shared. The non-shared ones had lower generation probabilities than the shared ones.

Each subset's genomic DNA was split evenly across several immunoSEQ plates. Measured with immunoSEQ multiplex PCR; TCRdb has only the in-frame clones, and not every one. The sample holds 2 million to 3 million clones; around 90% are singletons and the top ten take about 0.13%. The split of CD4+ cells yielded CD45RA+ naive and CD45RA-negative memory subsets. The sample holds one count of this clone. Its antigen is currently unknown. This clonotype originated in a man aged 18 to 35 in good health. Material: naive CD4+ T cells sorted from blood. Noted subset: CD45RA+ positively selected. The rearrangement uses TRBV6-5 and TRBJ2-2, with no clear D. As DNA, the CDR3 is TGTGCCAGCAGTGAATTAGGGGAGCTGTTTTTT. Translating it yields CASSELGELFF.